Here is one TCR beta chain with its context. This clonotype was picked up many times. The antigen it binds to is not known. Nothing much larger sits one base from this clone, and base qualities are not available. The germline V gene (reference sequence) provides CDR1 SEHNR and CDR2 FQNEAQ. The CDR3 runs 14 amino acids, cysteine and phenylalanine included. Just the 42-base CDR3 DNA is kept, in frame starting at base 1. The junction shows trimming of 5 bases on V and 2 bases on J, and the gene matches do not reach 2 bases of it. TCRdb lists the instrument as Illumina HiSeq 1500. The public reads were run again by TCRdb, first through fastp at Q25 and then through MiXCR, and only productive beta chains were kept. Duplicate CDR3 protein sequences are folded into a single record with the most common DNA and genes. The sample table records about 300,000 distinct CDR3 sequences; 9.6% of these occur just once. The ten largest clones take up less than 3% of the sample.

The sample is drawn from a study of T cell repertoires in cytomegalovirus infection (dated by TCRdb to the late 2010s). Background for the entire study: Donor HLA type was relevant to the analysis, as public TCR beta signatures indicated carriage of CMV infection together with the matching HLA type. What the authors observed across the whole study: The ex vivo response was dominated by HLA-C-restricted CMV-specific TCR beta clonotypes, which also provided the single most frequent clonotype in two of eight donors. In both this cohort and an independent cohort of 352 donors, the cumulative frequency of public TCR beta family members distinguished carriers of CMV infection plus the relevant HLA type.

The chain uses TRBV7-9 and TRBJ2-1, and 8 bases in between align with TRBD2. This TCR derives from a human donor in good health (CMV status not recorded). Some clones in this sample may be carry-over from other donors' samples. Sequencing was carried out using PBMCs. The sequence in DNA is TGTGCCAGCAGCAATAGCGGGGCCTACAATGAGCAGTTCTTC. Its product reads: CASSNSGAYNEQFF.